Listed below are T cell receptor beta chains from one sample, sequenced in a study of blood T cell repertoires in COVID-19. Assay: immunoSEQ multiplex PCR; the TCRdb copy retains only in-frame clones and omits some. The data contain about 160,000 clones, about nine tenths of them singletons. The sample was peripheral blood. The receptors were gathered from a young man with COVID-19, enrolled during active disease. The CDR3 runs from the conserved cysteine through the conserved F or W. The order of the fields is J gene, clone size, V gene, D gene, CDR3 protein, CDR3 DNA. The D gene is left open where the match is weak. Size tells how often a clone was seen (once, few, many) or the class of an expanded clone, and some rows leave it out.

J gene: TRBJ2-7; clone size: NA; V gene: TRBV10-3; D gene: NA; CDR3 protein: CAISDPQGGSYEQYF; CDR3 DNA: TGTGCCATCAGTGATCCCCAGGGGGGCTCCTACGAGCAGTACTTC
J gene: TRBJ2-2; clone size: NA; V gene: TRBV5-1; D gene: TRBD2; CDR3 protein: CASSLGLNGVTGELFF; CDR3 DNA: TGCGCCAGCAGTCTGGGACTAAACGGGGTCACCGGGGAGCTGTTTTTT
J gene: TRBJ2-5; clone size: NA; V gene: TRBV5-1; D gene: NA; CDR3 protein: CASRHAPGAKETQYF; CDR3 DNA: TGCGCCAGCAGGCACGCCCCAGGGGCAAAGGAGACCCAGTACTTC
J gene: TRBJ2-1; clone size: NA; V gene: TRBV19; D gene: NA; CDR3 protein: CASSVQPSSYNEQFF; CDR3 DNA: TGTGCCAGTAGTGTACAGCCCAGCTCCTACAATGAGCAGTTCTTC
J gene: TRBJ2-1; clone size: NA; V gene: TRBV6-2/TRBV6-3; D gene: TRBD2; CDR3 protein: CASSSRLAGDYNEQFF; CDR3 DNA: TGTGCCAGCAGTTCACGACTAGCGGGAGACTACAATGAGCAGTTCTTC
J gene: TRBJ2-7; clone size: NA; V gene: TRBV6-5; D gene: NA; CDR3 protein: CASLRGGEQYF; CDR3 DNA: TGTGCCAGCCTCCGCGGCGGCGAGCAGTACTTC
J gene: TRBJ1-6; clone size: NA; V gene: TRBV27; D gene: TRBD1; CDR3 protein: CASRGQTGVVNSPLHF; CDR3 DNA: TGTGCCAGCAGAGGTCAGACAGGGGTTGTCAATTCACCCCTCCACTTT
J gene: TRBJ1-4; clone size: NA; V gene: TRBV2; D gene: NA; CDR3 protein: CASSRGRAGEKLFF; CDR3 DNA: TGTGCCAGCAGCCGAGGCCGGGCGGGTGAAAAACTGTTTTTT
J gene: TRBJ2-5; clone size: NA; V gene: TRBV3-1/TRBV3-2; D gene: NA; CDR3 protein: CASSQDRGETQYF; CDR3 DNA: TGTGCCAGCAGCCAAGATCGGGGAGAGACCCAGTACTTC
J gene: TRBJ2-7; clone size: NA; V gene: TRBV7-3; D gene: NA; CDR3 protein: CASSLIGGNYEQYF; CDR3 DNA: TGTGCCAGCAGCTTAATCGGCGGGAACTACGAGCAGTACTTC
J gene: TRBJ2-7; clone size: NA; V gene: TRBV5-6; D gene: TRBD2; CDR3 protein: CASSLGIAGAVSYEQYF; CDR3 DNA: TGTGCCAGCAGCTTGGGGATAGCGGGGGCCGTCTCCTACGAGCAGTACTTC
J gene: TRBJ1-2; clone size: NA; V gene: TRBV5-8; D gene: TRBD1; CDR3 protein: CASSFLLVLQGAGGYTF; CDR3 DNA: TGTGCCAGCAGCTTCCTCCTTGTACTACAGGGGGCTGGTGGCTACACCTTC
J gene: TRBJ1-1; clone size: NA; V gene: TRBV5-1; D gene: NA; CDR3 protein: CASRSGVNTEAFF; CDR3 DNA: TGCGCCAGCAGGTCAGGGGTAAACACTGAAGCTTTCTTT
J gene: TRBJ1-6; clone size: few; V gene: TRBV19; D gene: TRBD1; CDR3 protein: CASSEQGNSPLHF; CDR3 DNA: TGTGCCAGTAGTGAACAGGGGAATTCACCCCTCCACTTT
J gene: TRBJ1-5; clone size: NA; V gene: TRBV6-6; D gene: NA; CDR3 protein: CASSYSSGTNQPQHF; CDR3 DNA: TGTGCCAGCAGTTACTCGTCAGGAACTAATCAGCCCCAGCATTTT
J gene: TRBJ2-1; clone size: NA; V gene: TRBV27; D gene: TRBD1; CDR3 protein: CASSFVRDRGSVNEQFF; CDR3 DNA: TGTGCCAGCAGTTTTGTAAGGGACAGGGGTTCTGTCAATGAGCAGTTCTTC
J gene: TRBJ1-3; clone size: few; V gene: TRBV18; D gene: TRBD1; CDR3 protein: CASSLAGQGSGNTIYF; CDR3 DNA: TGTGCCAGCTCATTGGCGGGACAGGGTTCTGGAAACACCATATATTTT
J gene: TRBJ2-7; clone size: NA; V gene: TRBV27; D gene: TRBD1; CDR3 protein: CASSHNYRGLPAYEQYF; CDR3 DNA: TGTGCCAGCAGTCATAATTACAGGGGGCTGCCTGCCTACGAGCAGTACTTC
J gene: TRBJ2-7; clone size: NA; V gene: TRBV27; D gene: TRBD1; CDR3 protein: CASSSPSGQGTYEQYF; CDR3 DNA: TGTGCCAGCAGTTCCCCCTCGGGACAGGGGACCTACGAGCAGTACTTC
J gene: TRBJ2-7; clone size: NA; V gene: TRBV19; D gene: TRBD1; CDR3 protein: CASSKRAGTGVTYEQYF; CDR3 DNA: TGTGCCAGTAGTAAAAGAGCCGGGACAGGCGTTACCTACGAGCAGTACTTC
J gene: TRBJ1-1; clone size: NA; V gene: TRBV5-5; D gene: NA; CDR3 protein: CASSFSGSYTEAFF; CDR3 DNA: TGTGCCAGCAGCTTTTCAGGTTCGTACACTGAAGCTTTCTTT
J gene: TRBJ2-1; clone size: NA; V gene: TRBV6-2/TRBV6-3; D gene: NA; CDR3 protein: CASSYGVGAVSEQFF; CDR3 DNA: TGTGCCAGCAGTTACGGAGTCGGAGCGGTGAGTGAGCAGTTCTTC
J gene: TRBJ2-1; clone size: NA; V gene: TRBV10-3; D gene: TRBD2; CDR3 protein: CAISEGAGVYNEQFF; CDR3 DNA: TGTGCCATCAGTGAAGGAGCGGGAGTGTACAATGAGCAGTTCTTC
J gene: TRBJ2-7; clone size: NA; V gene: TRBV6-2/TRBV6-3; D gene: TRBD1; CDR3 protein: CASSRPGQGLYEQYF; CDR3 DNA: TGTGCCAGCAGCCGACCGGGACAGGGCCTATACGAGCAGTACTTC
J gene: TRBJ1-2; clone size: NA; V gene: TRBV19; D gene: TRBD1; CDR3 protein: CASSMVSSGQVDPYGYTF; CDR3 DNA: TGTGCCAGTAGTATGGTTAGTTCCGGACAGGTGGACCCATATGGCTACACCTTC
J gene: TRBJ1-2; clone size: NA; V gene: TRBV27; D gene: TRBD1; CDR3 protein: CASSVRTGYGYTF; CDR3 DNA: TGTGCCAGCAGTGTTCGGACAGGGTATGGCTACACCTTC
J gene: TRBJ2-3; clone size: NA; V gene: TRBV5-1; D gene: TRBD2; CDR3 protein: CASSPYSGSGTDTQYF; CDR3 DNA: TGCGCCAGCAGCCCCTATAGCGGGAGTGGCACAGATACGCAGTATTTT
J gene: TRBJ1-6; clone size: NA; V gene: TRBV5-1; D gene: NA; CDR3 protein: CASSLQPSGDGNSPLHF; CDR3 DNA: TGCGCCAGCAGCTTGCAGCCGTCGGGGGATGGGAATTCACCCCTCCACTTT
J gene: TRBJ2-5; clone size: NA; V gene: TRBV28; D gene: TRBD2; CDR3 protein: CASSLIGAGRGETQYF; CDR3 DNA: TGTGCCAGCAGTTTAATCGGAGCGGGACGGGGAGAGACCCAGTACTTC
J gene: TRBJ2-7; clone size: NA; V gene: TRBV27; D gene: TRBD1; CDR3 protein: CASSFPGQGYHEQYF; CDR3 DNA: TGTGCCAGCAGTTTTCCGGGACAGGGTTACCACGAGCAGTACTTC
J gene: TRBJ1-2; clone size: NA; V gene: TRBV4-3; D gene: NA; CDR3 protein: CASSQAKGHLNYGYTF; CDR3 DNA: TGCGCCAGCAGCCAAGCAAAGGGACACCTTAACTATGGCTACACCTTC
J gene: TRBJ1-4; clone size: NA; V gene: TRBV18; D gene: NA; CDR3 protein: CASSPRGRQVNEKLFF; CDR3 DNA: TGTGCCAGCTCACCACGAGGAAGACAGGTCAATGAAAAACTGTTTTTT
J gene: TRBJ1-5; clone size: NA; V gene: TRBV19; D gene: NA; CDR3 protein: CASSAYIVPQHF; CDR3 DNA: TGTGCCAGTAGTGCCTATATTGTCCCCCAGCATTTT